This record looks at one T cell receptor beta chain sequence and its context. Its cognate antigen is unknown. This entry comes from a study of a mutant IDH1 vaccine in newly diagnosed glioma. Overall study: Sex among treated patients split about 60% male, around 40% female; mean age was approximately 38 years.

The time point: week 35, safety follow-up. Vaccination comprised doses that each held 300 ug of mutant IDH1 20-mer peptide, plus topical imiquimod. The CDR3 covers 16 residues. CDR1 and CDR2 from the germline V gene are SGHDT and YYEEEE. Unmatched junction bases numbered 7, after V lost 0 bases and J lost 7 bases. This table comes from immunoSEQ multiplex PCR, and its TCRdb copy is limited to in-frame clones, with some not included. The repertoire holds about 65,000 clones, with 81% as singletons. V usage is TRBV5-6 and J usage is TRBJ2-3; 11 nucleotides line up with TRBD2. The sequencing used PBMCs, collected from a glioma patient whose treatment included an IDH1 peptide vaccine. The TCR sequence derives from a man between 35 and 55 years old with glioma. The CDR3 is CASSLELAGALHTQYF. Here the CDR3 DNA reads TGTGCCAGCAGCTTGGAACTAGCGGGAGCCCTACATACGCAGTATTTT.